This T cell receptor (beta chain) is from a study of blood T cell repertoires in COVID-19. Study information: Some COVID-19 samples were acute and others convalescent; all came from the United States, Italy and Spain. The analysed material was cDNA or gDNA that came from T cells, B-cell-depleted T cells, or PBMCs.

Per the original data handling: Reference gene primer amplification yielded estimated nucleated cell counts. Here immunoSEQ multiplex PCR was the method, and the copy in TCRdb shows in-frame clones only, minus some. Clonal size and the V and J genes are those of that table, whereas D and trimming came from the DNA. In the table there are roughly 90,000 clones, approximately 79% of which are singletons. This CDR3 is built from 15 residues. Germline CDR1 is MDHEN and CDR2 is SYDVKM. V was clipped by 6 bases and J by 2 bases; unmatched bases: 9. Input material: peripheral blood. J is TRBJ2-5 and V is TRBV28, with 7 bases that match TRBD1. The TCR comes from a woman over 75 with active or convalescent COVID-19. CDR3 region: CASRSPRDSQETQYF. DNA for the CDR3: TGTGCCAGCAGGTCGCCCCGGGACAGTCAAGAGACCCAGTACTTC.